This record looks at one T cell receptor beta chain sequence and its context. This clone has only one observation. No cognate antigen has been identified for it. The sample holds no much larger clone one base away, and base qualities are not on file. The CDR3 regions of human TCRbeta chains were subjected to immunosequencing. In the paper's pipeline: Repertoire TCRs were matched against a reference library of SARS-CoV-2-specific TCRs generated with the MIRA antigen-specificity platform. Breadth was defined as the fraction of unique TCRs that were SARS-CoV-2-associated. Depth was defined as the fraction of total T cells that were SARS-CoV-2-associated. Using the MIRA data, every spike-specific TCR was mapped to the spike region that the TCR reacted to and assigned to either a CD4 or a CD8 class. Log10-transformed breadth and depth values were compared by one-way ANOVA with Sidak's multiple comparisons tests. TCRdb re-hosts the immuneACCESS table, in-frame sequences only. Its copies lack some clones; in the studies checked, an unresolved V gene accounts for under half of them, and the cause for the rest is not known. V, J and clone size derive from that table, while D and trimming were established from the DNA sequence. This sample holds approximately 91,000 clones; around 93% were observed only once. The ten largest clonotypes hold more than 25% of the sample.

The entry originates in a study of T cell responses to AZD1222 COVID-19 vaccine (dated by TCRdb to the early 2020s). Some background on the complete study: A total of about 230 trial participants underwent TCR sequencing, of whom 207 received two doses of AZD1222 and about 26 received two doses of the MenACWY control vaccine. Trial participants were enrolled by age into 18-55, 56-69 and 70-plus year subgroups, with 148, 28 and 57 TCR-sequenced participants respectively.

What the work shows at the level of the full study, not this receptor alone: After two AZD1222 doses, both the breadth and the depth of spike-specific TCRs were significantly higher than at day 0 and than in MenACWY recipients. No day 14 peak-response samples were available, so repertoires were characterized only after the peak T cell response. CD4 TCRs associated with the vaccine covered the entire spike protein, and the dominant responses were in regions 160-218 and 743-854. Most participants were white British and females outnumbered males, and the authors suggested that clonal diversity may have been underestimated. Conclusions about previously exposed vaccinees were limited because only five to seven AZD1222 recipients were SARS-CoV-2 seropositive at baseline. In the small 56-69-year group, the increase in depth fell short of significance, most likely because of low power. Epitopes outside the regions mutated in the B.1.351 and B.1.1.7 variants were reportedly recognized by nearly half of the unique spike-specific TCRs.

The sample's time point, from its label and the paper: about 28 days (+/-7) after the second vaccine dose. AZD1222 recipients whose second dose came at about 4 weeks and those whose second dose came at about 12 weeks were combined into one group, since spike-specific TCR depth and breadth did not differ between the two schedules. Vaccinee samples came from UK trials COV001 and COV002, including a single-blind randomized controlled phase 2/3 trial of AZD1222 (ChAdOx1 nCoV-19) in healthy adults. For TCRbeta chain sequencing, PBMC samples from trial participants were taken at day 0 and at day 28 after the second dose. This TCR was recovered from an adult who received the AZD1222 COVID-19 vaccine. Sequencing used peripheral blood, obtained 28 days after the second AZD1222 dose.

CDR3 reads: CASSYHSDSEKSGETQYF. The sequenced DNA: TGTGCCAGCAGCTACCACAGTGACAGCGAGAAATCTGGAGAGACCCAGTACTTC. The sequence is built from TRBV5-7 and TRBJ2-5, with a tentative D gene TRBD1 over 5 matching bases. TRBV5-7 is recorded as an ORF, its role being uncertain. V gives up 3 bases and J gives up 4 bases, and the segment between their germline ends measures 25 bases. From the cysteine through the phenylalanine, the CDR3 covers 18 amino acids. The DNA shown is the 54-base CDR3, in frame from base 1.